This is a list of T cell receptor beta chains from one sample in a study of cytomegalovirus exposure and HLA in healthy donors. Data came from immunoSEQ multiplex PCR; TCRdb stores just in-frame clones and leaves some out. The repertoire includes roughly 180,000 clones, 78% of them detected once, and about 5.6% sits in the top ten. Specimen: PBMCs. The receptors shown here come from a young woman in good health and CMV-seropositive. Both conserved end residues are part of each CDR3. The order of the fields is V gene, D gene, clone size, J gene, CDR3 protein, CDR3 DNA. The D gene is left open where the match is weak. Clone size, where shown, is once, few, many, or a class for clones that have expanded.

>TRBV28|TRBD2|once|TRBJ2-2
CATTGLAGDYTGELFF
TGTGCCACCACGGGACTAGCGGGAGACTACACCGGGGAGCTGTTTTTT
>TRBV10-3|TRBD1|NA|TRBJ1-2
CAISEGRQGYYGYTF
TGTGCCATCAGTGAGGGTCGACAGGGCTATTATGGCTACACCTTC
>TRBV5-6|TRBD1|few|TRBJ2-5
CASSSGDRRQETQYF
TGTGCCAGCAGCTCGGGGGACAGGAGGCAAGAGACCCAGTACTTC
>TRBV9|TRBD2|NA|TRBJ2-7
CASSVASGINYEQYF
TGTGCCAGCAGCGTAGCTAGCGGGATAAACTACGAGCAGTACTTC
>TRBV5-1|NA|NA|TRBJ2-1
CASSLSGPSEQFF
TGCGCCAGCAGCTTGTCAGGGCCCAGCGAGCAGTTCTTC
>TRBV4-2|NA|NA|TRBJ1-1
CASSPDWTADGDLAEAFF
TGTGCCAGCAGCCCTGACTGGACGGCGGACGGGGACTTAGCTGAAGCTTTCTTT
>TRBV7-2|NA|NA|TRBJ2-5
CASSLGGTAQETQYF
TGTGCCAGCAGCTTAGGAGGTACGGCCCAAGAGACCCAGTACTTC
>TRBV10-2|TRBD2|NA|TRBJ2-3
CASRRFLRGYTDTQYF
TGCGCCAGCAGGAGGTTCTTGCGGGGGTACACAGATACGCAGTATTTT
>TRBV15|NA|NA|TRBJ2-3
CATRRGLAATDTQYF
TGTGCCACCAGGAGGGGATTAGCGGCCACAGATACGCAGTATTTT
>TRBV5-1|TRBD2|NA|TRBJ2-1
CASSPWTSGNTYNEQFF
TGCGCCAGCAGCCCCTGGACTAGCGGGAACACCTACAATGAGCAGTTCTTC
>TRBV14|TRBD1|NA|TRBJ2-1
CASSQDPGDRPYNEQFF
TGTGCCAGCAGCCAAGACCCGGGGGACAGGCCTTACAATGAGCAGTTCTTC
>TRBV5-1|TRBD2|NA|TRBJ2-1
CASRPGTSGYNEQFF
TGCGCCAGCAGGCCCGGGACTAGCGGCTACAATGAGCAGTTCTTC
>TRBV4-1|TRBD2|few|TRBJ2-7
CASSHLYRPVAGRTYEQYF
TGCGCCAGCAGCCACCTTTATCGGCCTGTAGCGGGGAGGACCTACGAGCAGTACTTC
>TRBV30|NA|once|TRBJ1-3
CAWSVHQICSGNTIYF
TGTGCCTGGAGTGTACATCAGATTTGCTCTGGAAACACCATATATTTT
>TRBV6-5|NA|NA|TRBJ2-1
CASSYFPGKPGEEQFF
TGTGCCAGCAGTTACTTTCCCGGAAAGCCCGGAGAGGAGCAGTTCTTC
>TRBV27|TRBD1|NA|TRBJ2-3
CASSLQGAFTDTQYF
TGTGCCAGCAGTTTACAGGGGGCTTTCACAGATACGCAGTATTTT
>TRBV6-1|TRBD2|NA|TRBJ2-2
CASSGLAGGPGTGELFF
TGTGCCAGCAGTGGTTTAGCGGGGGGGCCTGGAACCGGGGAGCTGTTTTTT
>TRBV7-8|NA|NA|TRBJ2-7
CASSWLSGPVDEQYF
TGTGCCAGCAGCTGGCTCAGCGGCCCCGTAGACGAGCAGTACTTC
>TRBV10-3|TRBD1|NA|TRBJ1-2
CAILQGTGLMDYTF
TGTGCCATCCTCCAAGGGACAGGACTTATGGACTACACCTTC
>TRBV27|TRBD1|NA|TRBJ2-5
CASSPTPTGVGTQYF
TGTGCCAGCAGTCCTACTCCCACAGGGGTTGGGACCCAGTACTTC
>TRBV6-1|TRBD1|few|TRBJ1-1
CASSGDRATEAFF
TGTGCCAGCAGCGGCGACAGGGCCACTGAAGCTTTCTTT
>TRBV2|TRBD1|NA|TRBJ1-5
CANSPRDRSRQPQHF
TGTGCCAACAGCCCCCGGGACAGATCTCGTCAGCCCCAGCATTTT
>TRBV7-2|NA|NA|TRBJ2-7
CASTVTGGPYEQYF
TGTGCCAGCACCGTGACGGGGGGCCCCTACGAGCAGTACTTC
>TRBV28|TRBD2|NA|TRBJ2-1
CATSRTSGNNEQFF
TGTGCCACCTCCAGGACTAGCGGGAACAATGAGCAGTTCTTC
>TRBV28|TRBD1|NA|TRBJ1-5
CASSWLGGGAGPQHF
TGTGCCAGCAGTTGGCTAGGAGGGGGCGCAGGGCCCCAGCATTTT
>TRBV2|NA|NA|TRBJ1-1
CASSLGQGNTEAFF
TGTGCCAGCAGCTTGGGGCAGGGCAACACTGAAGCTTTCTTT
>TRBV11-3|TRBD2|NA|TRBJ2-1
CASSFSAGGGSEQFF
TGTGCCAGCAGCTTCTCAGCGGGAGGAGGGTCGGAGCAGTTCTTC
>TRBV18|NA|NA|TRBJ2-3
CASSLNTDTQYF
TGTGCCAGCTCACTCAACACAGATACGCAGTATTTT
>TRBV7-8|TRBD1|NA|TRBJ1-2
CASSGRDRSRGYTF
TGTGCCAGCAGCGGCCGGGACAGGTCTCGGGGCTACACCTTC
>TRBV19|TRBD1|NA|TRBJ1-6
CASSIVTGQDNSPLHF
TGTGCCAGTAGTATAGTCACGGGACAGGATAATTCACCCCTCCACTTT
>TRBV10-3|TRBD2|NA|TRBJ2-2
CAISDSGGNTGELFF
TGTGCCATCAGTGACAGCGGGGGTAACACCGGGGAGCTGTTTTTT
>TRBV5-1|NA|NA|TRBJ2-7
CASSSGTNAYREQYF
TGCGCCAGCAGCTCCGGGACAAACGCCTACCGCGAGCAGTACTTC
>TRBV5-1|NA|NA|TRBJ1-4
CASSTVQGTNEKLFF
TGCGCCAGCAGCACCGTACAGGGTACTAATGAAAAACTGTTTTTT
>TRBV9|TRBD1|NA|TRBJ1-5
CASSAGQGGNQPQHF
TGTGCCAGCAGCGCCGGACAGGGCGGCAATCAGCCCCAGCATTTT
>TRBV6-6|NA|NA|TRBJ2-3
CASRTQGSSTDTQYF
TGTGCCAGCAGGACTCAGGGGAGTAGCACAGATACGCAGTATTTT
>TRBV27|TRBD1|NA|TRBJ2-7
CASSSPGQGVSYEQYF
TGTGCCAGCAGTTCCCCGGGTCAGGGGGTGTCCTACGAGCAGTACTTC
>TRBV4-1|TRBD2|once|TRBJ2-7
CASSLGTRDYEQYF
TGCGCCAGCAGCCTCGGGACTAGAGACTACGAGCAGTACTTC
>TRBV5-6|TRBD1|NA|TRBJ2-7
CASSSTGQTYEQYF
TGTGCCAGCAGCTCCACGGGACAGACCTACGAGCAGTACTTC
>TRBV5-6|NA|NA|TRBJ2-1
CASSHAGEQFF
TGTGCCAGCAGCCATGCGGGTGAGCAGTTCTTC
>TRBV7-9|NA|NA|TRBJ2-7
CASNHPARGRYEQYF
TGTGCCAGCAATCATCCCGCGCGCGGGCGCTACGAGCAGTACTTC